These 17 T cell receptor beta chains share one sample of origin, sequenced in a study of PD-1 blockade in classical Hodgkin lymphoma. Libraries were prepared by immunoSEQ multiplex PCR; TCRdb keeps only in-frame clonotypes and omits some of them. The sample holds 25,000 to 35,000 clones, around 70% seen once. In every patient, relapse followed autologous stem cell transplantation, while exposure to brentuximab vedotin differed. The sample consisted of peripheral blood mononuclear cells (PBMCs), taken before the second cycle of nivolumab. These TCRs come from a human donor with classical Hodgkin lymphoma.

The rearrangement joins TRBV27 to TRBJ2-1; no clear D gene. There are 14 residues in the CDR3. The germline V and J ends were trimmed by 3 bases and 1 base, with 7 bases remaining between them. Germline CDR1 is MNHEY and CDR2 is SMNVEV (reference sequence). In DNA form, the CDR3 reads TGTGCCAGCAGTTTTATAGGGTCCTACAATGAGCAGTTCTTC. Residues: CASSFIGSYNEQFF.

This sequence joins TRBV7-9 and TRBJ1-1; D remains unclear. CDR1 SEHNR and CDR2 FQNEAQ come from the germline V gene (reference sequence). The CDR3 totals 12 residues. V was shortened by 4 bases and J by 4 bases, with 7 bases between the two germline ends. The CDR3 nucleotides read TGTGCCAGCAGCTCCAAAACCACTGAAGCTTTCTTT. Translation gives CASSSKTTEAFF.

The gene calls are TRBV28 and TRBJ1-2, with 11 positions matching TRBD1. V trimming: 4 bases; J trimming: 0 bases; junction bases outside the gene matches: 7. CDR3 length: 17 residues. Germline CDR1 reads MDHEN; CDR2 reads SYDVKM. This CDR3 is CASSSLGQGGTNYGYTF. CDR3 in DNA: TGTGCCAGCAGTTCCTTGGGACAGGGGGGCACTAACTATGGCTACACCTTC.

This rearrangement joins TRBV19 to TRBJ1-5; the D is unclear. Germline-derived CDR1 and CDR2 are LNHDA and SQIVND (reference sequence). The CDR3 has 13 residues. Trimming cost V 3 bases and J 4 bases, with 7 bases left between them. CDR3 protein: CASSMGGNQPQHF. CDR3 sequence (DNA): TGTGCCAGTAGTATGGGAGGTAATCAGCCCCAGCATTTT.

Here the CDR3 reads CASRDRVGQSYTF. The DNA for the CDR3 is TGTGCCAGCAGAGACAGGGTGGGTCAAAGCTACACCTTC. The J gene is TRBJ1-2, the V gene TRBV6-6; 7 bases line up with TRBD1. Germline CDR1 reads MNHNY; CDR2 reads SVGAGI (reference sequence). Trimming removed 6 bases from V and 9 bases from J; junction bases left unmatched: 10. The CDR3 runs 13 residues.

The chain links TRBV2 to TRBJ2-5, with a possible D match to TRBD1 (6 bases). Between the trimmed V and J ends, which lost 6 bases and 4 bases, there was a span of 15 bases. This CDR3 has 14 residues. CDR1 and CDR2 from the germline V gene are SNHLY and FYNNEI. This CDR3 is CASRLQGFRETQYF. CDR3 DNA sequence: TGTGCCAGCAGATTACAGGGTTTTAGAGAGACCCAGTACTTC.

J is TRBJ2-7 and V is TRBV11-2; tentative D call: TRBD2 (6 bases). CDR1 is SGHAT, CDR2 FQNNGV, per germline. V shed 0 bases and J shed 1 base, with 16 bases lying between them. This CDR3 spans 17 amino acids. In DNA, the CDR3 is TGTGCCAGCAGCTTAGAGGGGGGTGGGTCTCATTCCTACGAGCAGTACTTC. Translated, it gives CASSLEGGGSHSYEQYF. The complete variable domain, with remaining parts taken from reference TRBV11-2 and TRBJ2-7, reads EAGVAQSPRYKIIEKRQSVAFWCNPISGHATLYWYQQILGQGPKLLIQFQNNGVVDDSQLPKDRFSAERLKGVDSTLKIQPAKLEDSAVYLCASSLEGGGSHSYEQYFGPGTRLTVT.

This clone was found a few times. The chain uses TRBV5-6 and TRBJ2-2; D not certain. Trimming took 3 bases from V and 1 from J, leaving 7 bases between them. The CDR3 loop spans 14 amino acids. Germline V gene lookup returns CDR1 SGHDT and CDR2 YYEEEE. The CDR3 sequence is CASSWTVNTGELFF. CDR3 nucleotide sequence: TGTGCCAGCAGCTGGACGGTGAACACCGGGGAGCTGTTTTTT. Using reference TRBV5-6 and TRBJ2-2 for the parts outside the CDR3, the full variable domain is DAGVTQSPTHLIKTRGQQVTLRCSPKSGHDTVSWYQQALGQGPQFIFQYYEEEERQRGNFPDRFSGHQFPNYSSELNVNALLLGDSALYLCASSWTVNTGELFFGEGSRLTVL.

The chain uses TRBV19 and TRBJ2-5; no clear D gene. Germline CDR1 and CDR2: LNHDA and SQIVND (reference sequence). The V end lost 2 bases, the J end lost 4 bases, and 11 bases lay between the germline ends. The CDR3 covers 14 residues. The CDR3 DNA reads TGTGCCAGTAGTATAATGGGCAGTGGAGAGACCCAGTACTTC. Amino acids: CASSIMGSGETQYF.

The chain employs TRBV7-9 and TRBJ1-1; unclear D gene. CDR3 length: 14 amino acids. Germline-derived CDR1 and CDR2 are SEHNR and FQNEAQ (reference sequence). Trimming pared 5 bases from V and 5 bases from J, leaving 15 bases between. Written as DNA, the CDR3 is TGTGCCAGCAGCCGATCTGGCTGGGGTACTGAAGCTTTCTTT. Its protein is CASSRSGWGTEAFF. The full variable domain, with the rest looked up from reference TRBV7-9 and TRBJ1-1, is DTGVSQNPRHKITKRGQNVTFRCDPISEHNRLYWYRQTLGQGPEFLTYFQNEAQLEKSRLLSDRFSAERPKGSFSTLEIQRTEQGDSAMYLCASSRSGWGTEAFFGQGTRLTVV.

For the CDR3, the DNA is TGTGCCAGCAGCTTAGGACAGGGGGCCTACGAGCAGTACTTC. It specifies CASSLGQGAYEQYF. The genes are TRBV7-3 and TRBJ2-7; 10 bases map to TRBD1. V lost 2 bases and J lost 2; bases outside the gene matches: 0. There are 14 residues in the CDR3. Germline lookup yields CDR1 SGHTA and CDR2 FQGTGA. The whole variable domain, remainder taken from reference TRBV7-3 and TRBJ2-7, is GAGVSQTPSNKVTEKGKYVELRCDPISGHTALYWYRQSLGQGPEFLIYFQGTGAADDSGLPNDRFFAVRPEGSVSTLKIQRTERGDSAVYLCASSLGQGAYEQYFGPGTRLTVT.

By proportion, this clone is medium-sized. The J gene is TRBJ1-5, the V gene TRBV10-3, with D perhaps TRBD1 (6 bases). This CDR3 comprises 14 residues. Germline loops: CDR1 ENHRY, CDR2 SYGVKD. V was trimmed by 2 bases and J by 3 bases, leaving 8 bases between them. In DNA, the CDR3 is TGTGCCATCAGTGAGGGGGGCCCCAATCAGCCCCAGCATTTT. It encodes CAISEGGPNQPQHF.

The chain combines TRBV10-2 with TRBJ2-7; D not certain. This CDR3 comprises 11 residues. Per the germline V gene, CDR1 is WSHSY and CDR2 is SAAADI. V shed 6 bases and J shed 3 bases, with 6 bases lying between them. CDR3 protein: CASRVDYEQYF. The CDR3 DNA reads TGCGCCAGCAGGGTCGACTACGAGCAGTACTTC.

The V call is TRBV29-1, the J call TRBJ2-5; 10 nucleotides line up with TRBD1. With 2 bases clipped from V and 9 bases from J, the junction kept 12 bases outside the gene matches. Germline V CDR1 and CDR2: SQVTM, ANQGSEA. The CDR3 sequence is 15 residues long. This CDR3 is CSVERQGAPPRAQYF. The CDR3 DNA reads TGCAGCGTTGAAAGACAGGGGGCCCCGCCGAGAGCCCAGTACTTC.

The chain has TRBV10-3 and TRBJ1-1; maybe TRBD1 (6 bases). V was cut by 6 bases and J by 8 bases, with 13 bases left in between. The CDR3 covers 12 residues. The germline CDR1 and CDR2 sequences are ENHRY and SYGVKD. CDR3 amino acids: CAISLGTSEAFF. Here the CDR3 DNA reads TGTGCCATCAGCCTAGGGACATCCGAAGCTTTCTTT.

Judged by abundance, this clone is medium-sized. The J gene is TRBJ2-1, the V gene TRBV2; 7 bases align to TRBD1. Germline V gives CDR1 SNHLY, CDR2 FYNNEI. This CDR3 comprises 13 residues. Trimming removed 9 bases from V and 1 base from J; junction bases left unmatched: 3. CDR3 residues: CASTQGSYNEQFF. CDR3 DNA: TGTGCCAGTACACAGGGGTCCTACAATGAGCAGTTCTTC.

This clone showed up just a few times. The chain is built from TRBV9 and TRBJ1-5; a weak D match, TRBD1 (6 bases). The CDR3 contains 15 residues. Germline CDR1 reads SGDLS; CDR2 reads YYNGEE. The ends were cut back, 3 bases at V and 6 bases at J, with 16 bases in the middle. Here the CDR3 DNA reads TGTGCCAGCAGCGCCGGAACAGGGTTCGGTCAGCCCCAGCATTTT. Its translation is CASSAGTGFGQPQHF. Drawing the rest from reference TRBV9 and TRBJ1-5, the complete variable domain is DSGVTQTPKHLITATGQRVTLRCSPRSGDLSVYWYQQSLDQGLQFLIQYYNGEERAKGNILERFSAQQFPDLHSELNLSSLELGDSALYFCASSAGTGFGQPQHFGDGTRLSIL.